This is a list of T cell receptor beta chains from one sample in a study of blood T cell repertoires in COVID-19. Assay: immunoSEQ multiplex PCR; the TCRdb copy retains only in-frame clones and omits some. This table has 45,000 to 60,000 clones, 70% to 90% appearing once. Sequenced sample: peripheral blood. Every receptor here comes from a human donor with active COVID-19. The donor label of this sample is uncertain. Both conserved end residues are part of each CDR3. D genes are given only for firm matches. The listing skips clone size in some rows; elsewhere it reads once, few, many or a size class.

TRBV27	NA	TRBJ2-1	TRBD2	CASSFSLAGFYNEQFF	TGTGCCAGCAGTTTCTCTCTAGCGGGATTCTACAATGAGCAGTTCTTC
TRBV5-4	NA	TRBJ2-5	NA	CASSLLFGGRNQETQYF	TGTGCCAGCAGCTTGCTGTTCGGGGGTCGGAACCAAGAGACCCAGTACTTC
TRBV19	NA	TRBJ2-7	NA	CATRDGQRDEQYF	TGTGCCACCCGGGATGGCCAACGCGACGAGCAGTACTTC
TRBV5-1	NA	TRBJ2-1	TRBD1	CASSPTGQGIYEQFF	TGCGCCAGCAGTCCAACGGGACAGGGGATCTATGAGCAGTTCTTC
TRBV27	few	TRBJ2-3	NA	CASSFVGGGTDTQYF	TGTGCCAGCAGTTTTGTTGGAGGCGGAACAGATACGCAGTATTTT
TRBV27	NA	TRBJ2-3	TRBD2	CASSPTPGLAVTQYF	TGTGCCAGCAGTCCAACGCCCGGACTAGCGGTTACGCAGTATTTT
TRBV10-3	NA	TRBJ1-2	NA	CAISESGRENSYTF	TGTGCCATCAGTGAGTCAGGACGGGAAAACAGCTACACCTTC
TRBV4-1	once	TRBJ2-7	NA	CASSQGLLGGYEQYF	TGCGCCAGCAGCCAGGGGTTGTTGGGGGGCTACGAGCAGTACTTC
TRBV7-9	NA	TRBJ2-7	TRBD1	CASSLGAPGTGSYEQYF	TGTGCCAGCAGCTTAGGTGCCCCCGGGACAGGGTCCTACGAGCAGTACTTC
TRBV27	NA	TRBJ2-2	TRBD2	CASSPIRASGVNTGELFF	TGTGCCAGCAGTCCGATCCGGGCTAGCGGGGTGAACACCGGGGAGCTGTTTTTT
TRBV5-1	NA	TRBJ1-1	NA	CASSLAHVREAFF	TGCGCCAGCAGCTTGGCCCACGTGCGTGAAGCTTTCTTT
TRBV19	NA	TRBJ2-2	NA	CASSPGQVGELFF	TGTGCCAGTAGCCCTGGTCAGGTTGGGGAGCTGTTTTTT
TRBV18	NA	TRBJ2-3	NA	CALRGNLSGGTDTQYF	TGTGCCCTGAGGGGGAACCTCTCTGGGGGCACAGATACGCAGTATTTT
TRBV10-2	once	TRBJ2-1	NA	CASSPTRLYNEQFF	TGCGCCAGCAGTCCGACCAGGTTATACAATGAGCAGTTCTTC
TRBV5-1	NA	TRBJ2-5	NA	CASSLGQANGKETQYF	TGCGCCAGCAGCTTGGGACAGGCTAACGGTAAAGAGACCCAGTACTTC
TRBV5-1	few	TRBJ1-3	NA	CASSRDTQPGNTIYF	TGCGCCAGCAGTCGTGACACTCAACCTGGAAACACCATATATTTT
TRBV9	NA	TRBJ2-7	TRBD2	CASSVLAGGGNEQYF	TGTGCCAGCAGCGTATTAGCGGGAGGAGGGAACGAGCAGTACTTC
TRBV5-1	NA	TRBJ1-6	NA	CASSLLGVNSPLHF	TGCGCCAGCAGCTTATTAGGGGTCAATTCACCCCTCCACTTT
TRBV5-5	few	TRBJ2-7	TRBD1	CASSLTGGIDEQYF	TGTGCCAGCAGCTTGACAGGGGGCATCGACGAGCAGTACTTC
TRBV15	NA	TRBJ1-1	TRBD1	CATSRSRDRDTEAFF	TGTGCCACCAGCAGATCCCGGGACAGGGACACTGAAGCTTTCTTT
TRBV5-6	many	TRBJ2-7	TRBD2	CASGGLAGSYYEQYF	TGTGCCAGCGGCGGACTAGCGGGTTCCTACTACGAGCAGTACTTC
TRBV10-3	NA	TRBJ2-3	TRBD1	CAISMTGFTDTQYF	TGTGCCATCAGCATGACAGGGTTCACAGATACGCAGTATTTT
TRBV19	few	TRBJ2-3	TRBD2	CASSIQGGGTDTQYF	TGTGCCAGTAGTATTCAGGGAGGGGGCACAGATACGCAGTATTTT
TRBV7-9	NA	TRBJ1-6	NA	CASSPSGTGNSPLHF	TGTGCCAGCAGCCCTAGCGGGACGGGTAATTCACCCCTCCACTTT
TRBV19	NA	TRBJ2-7	NA	CATSWGGRTEDEQYF	TGTGCCACCTCCTGGGGCGGAAGAACCGAAGACGAGCAGTACTTC
TRBV30	few	TRBJ2-2	TRBD2	CAWRPGGGSPPGELFF	TGTGCCTGGAGGCCGGGGGGGGGATCCCCTCCCGGGGAGCTGTTTTTT
TRBV6-2/TRBV6-3	NA	TRBJ2-5	TRBD2	CASSYPPGRGQETQYF	TGTGCCAGCAGTTACCCTCCTGGGAGGGGCCAAGAGACCCAGTACTTC
TRBV3-1/TRBV3-2	NA	TRBJ2-3	TRBD2	CASSYGTSGFDTQYF	TGTGCCAGCAGCTATGGGACTAGCGGGTTTGATACGCAGTATTTT
TRBV27	NA	TRBJ2-7	TRBD1	CASSLVGTGQNEQYF	TGTGCCAGCAGTTTAGTGGGGACAGGGCAAAACGAGCAGTACTTC
TRBV6-5	NA	TRBJ2-7	NA	CASSYNRVGGRNEQYF	TGTGCCAGCAGTTATAACAGGGTCGGGGGGCGCAACGAGCAGTACTTC
TRBV6-4	NA	TRBJ2-6	NA	CASSATSSGANVLTF	TGTGCCAGCAGCGCTACTAGCTCTGGGGCCAACGTCCTGACTTTC
TRBV10-3	NA	TRBJ2-7	NA	CAIGDSGAENEQYF	TGTGCCATCGGCGATTCAGGGGCGGAAAACGAGCAGTACTTC
TRBV11-2	NA	TRBJ2-7	NA	CASSLDSFRDYEQYF	TGTGCCAGCAGCTTAGATAGTTTTCGGGATTACGAGCAGTACTTC
TRBV15	NA	TRBJ2-5	TRBD2	CATSREGGRVETQYF	TGTGCCACCAGCAGGGAGGGCGGGAGAGTGGAGACCCAGTACTTC
TRBV7-8	NA	TRBJ1-3	NA	CASSLGGFGNTIYF	TGTGCCAGCAGCTTAGGAGGGTTCGGAAACACCATATATTTT
TRBV27	NA	TRBJ2-3	TRBD2	CASSSRLATDTQYF	TGTGCCAGCAGTTCCCGACTAGCGACAGATACGCAGTATTTT
TRBV30	NA	TRBJ1-1	NA	CAWSAWGGYTEAFF	TGTGCCTGGAGTGCCTGGGGCGGCTACACTGAAGCTTTCTTT
TRBV11-1	NA	TRBJ2-7	TRBD1	CASSTDRGGEQYF	TGTGCCAGCAGCACTGACAGGGGAGGCGAGCAGTACTTC
TRBV7-2	NA	TRBJ1-1	TRBD1	CASSTTTGRRNTEAFF	TGTGCCAGCAGTACGACGACAGGGAGGAGGAACACTGAAGCTTTCTTT
TRBV4-2	NA	TRBJ2-7	NA	CASSQDNYEQYF	TGTGCCAGCAGCCAAGACAACTACGAGCAGTACTTC
TRBV28	NA	TRBJ2-7	NA	CASSFGTAGLDYEQYF	TGTGCCAGCAGTTTTGGTACCGCCGGGTTGGACTACGAGCAGTACTTC
TRBV7-3	NA	TRBJ2-5	TRBD2	CASSKREGETQYF	TGTGCCAGCAGCAAGCGGGAGGGCGAGACCCAGTACTTC